This T cell receptor (beta chain) was captured by sequencing in a study of T-cell reconstitution after alpha-beta-depleted transplantation in children. Study results and limitations: Some patients showed high day-60 TCRbeta diversity, which derived from surviving recipient T cells and thymic progenitors. By one year post-transplant, T-cell counts and diversity largely arose from T cells that were newly produced. At around two months after transplant, the alpha-beta T cells were reportedly derived from several hundred expanded clones that came from non-depleted graft cells.

This sample's TCRbeta library carried unique molecular identifier barcodes. Each CDR3 protein gets one entry after TCRdb re-called the PCR reads with MiXCR. The sample lists approximately 500,000 distinct CDR3 sequences, about 10% occurring once. The CDR3 runs to 15 residues. Germline CDR1 is SEHNR and CDR2 is FQNEAQ (reference sequence). V was clipped by 4 bases and J by 1 base; unmatched bases: 4. This clonotype was seen many times. Its antigen remains unknown. The clonotype was recovered from a child younger than 10 with inherited bone marrow failure, due to receive a stem cell transplant. This specimen was PBMCs, taken before TCRalphabeta/CD19-depleted stem cell transplant. The chain carries TRBV7-9 and TRBJ2-5; 9 bases fit TRBD1. The CDR3 DNA reads TGTGCCAGCAGCTCGGGACAGGGCCTCCAAGAGACCCAGTACTTC. The encoded protein is CASSSGQGLQETQYF.